Here is one T cell receptor (beta chain) with its context. Per the germline V gene, CDR1 is SGHTA and CDR2 is FQGNSA. This CDR3 has 14 amino acids. V trimming: 5 bases; J trimming: 2 bases; junction bases outside the gene matches: 5. This entry belongs to a study of blood T cell repertoires in COVID-19. In the study overall: Material from acute and convalescent COVID-19 was sourced from the United States, Italy and Spain. Sources were T cells, B-cell-depleted T cells, or PBMCs; the material itself was cDNA or gDNA.

Participants were aged about 18 to 90 years, lived in 24 US areas, and enrolled virtually. Measured with immunoSEQ multiplex PCR; TCRdb has only the in-frame clones, and not every one. The data hold about 230,000 clones, with approximately 80% observed a single time. The sequence derives from a man aged 55-75 years who had recovered from COVID-19. The chain recombines TRBV7-2 with TRBJ2-7; 8 bases agree with TRBD1. Sequences were obtained from PBMCs or T cells enriched from blood (not recorded which). The CDR3 here is CASSVPGQAYEQYF. The DNA of the CDR3 is TGTGCCAGCAGCGTTCCGGGACAGGCCTACGAGCAGTACTTC.